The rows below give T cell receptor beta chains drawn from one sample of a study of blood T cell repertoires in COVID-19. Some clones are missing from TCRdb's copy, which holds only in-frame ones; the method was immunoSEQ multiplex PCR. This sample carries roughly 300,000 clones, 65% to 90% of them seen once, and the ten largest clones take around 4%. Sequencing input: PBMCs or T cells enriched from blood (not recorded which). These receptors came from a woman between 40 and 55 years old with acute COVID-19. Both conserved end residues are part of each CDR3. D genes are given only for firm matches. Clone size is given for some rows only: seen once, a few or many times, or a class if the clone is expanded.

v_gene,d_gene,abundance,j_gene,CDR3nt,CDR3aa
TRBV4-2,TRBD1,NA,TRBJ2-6,TGTGCCAGCAGCCAAGGGACAGGGGGCAGCTCTGGGGCCAACGTCCTGACTTTC,CASSQGTGGSSGANVLTF
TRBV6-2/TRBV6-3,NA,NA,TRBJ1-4,TGTGCCAGCAGCCAAAAGGGAGCGCTAGGTGAAAAACTGTTTTTT,CASSQKGALGEKLFF
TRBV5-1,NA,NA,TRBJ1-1,TGCGCCAGCAGCTCTCAGACAGGTTTGAACACTGAAGCTTTCTTT,CASSSQTGLNTEAFF
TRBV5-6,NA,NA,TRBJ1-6,TGTGCCAGCAGCCCGCGCTCCTATAATTCACCCCTCCACTTT,CASSPRSYNSPLHF
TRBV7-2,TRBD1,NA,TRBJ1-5,TGTGCCAGCAGCTTATTCGACAGGGAAGGCAATCAGCCCCAGCATTTT,CASSLFDREGNQPQHF
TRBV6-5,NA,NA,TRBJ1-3,TGTGCCAGCAGGGGGTTGGGGGGGACCATATATTTT,CASRGLGGTIYF
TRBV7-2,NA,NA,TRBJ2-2,TGTGCCAGCAGCTTACAACGACTGAACACCGGGGAGCTGTTTTTT,CASSLQRLNTGELFF
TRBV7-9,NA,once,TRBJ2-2,TGTGCCAGCAGCCGTAAGGGGGATCCGAACACCGGGGAGCTGTTTTTT,CASSRKGDPNTGELFF
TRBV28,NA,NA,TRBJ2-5,TGTGCCAGCAGTTTATGGGGGAGGGGGCAAGAGACCCAGTACTTC,CASSLWGRGQETQYF
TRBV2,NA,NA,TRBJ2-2,TGTGCCAGCAGGCAGCTAGACACCGGGGAGCTGTTTTTT,CASRQLDTGELFF
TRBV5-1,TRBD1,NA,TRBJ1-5,TGCGCCAGCAGTTGGACAGGGGGCAATCAGCCCCAGCATTTT,CASSWTGGNQPQHF
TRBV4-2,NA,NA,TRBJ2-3,TGTGCCAGCAGCCAAGGCGGGGTCTGGGGAGATACGCAGTATTTT,CASSQGGVWGDTQYF
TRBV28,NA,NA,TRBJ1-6,TGTGCCAGCATTGGGACAAATAATTCACCCCTCCACTTT,CASIGTNNSPLHF
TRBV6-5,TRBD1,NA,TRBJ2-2,TGTGCCAGCAGTTACCTCCGGGACAGGGTTGTCGGGGAGCTGTTTTTT,CASSYLRDRVVGELFF
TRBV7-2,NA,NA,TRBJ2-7,TGTGCCAGCAGCACGGGACACGCTTACGAGCAGTACTTC,CASSTGHAYEQYF
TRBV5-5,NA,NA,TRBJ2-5,TGTGCCAGCAGCTTGACTAACTCCCAAGAGACCCAGTACTTC,CASSLTNSQETQYF
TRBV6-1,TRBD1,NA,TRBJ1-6,TGTGCCAGCAGTGGACCCGGGACAGGAAAGGCGTCACCCCTCCACTTT,CASSGPGTGKASPLHF
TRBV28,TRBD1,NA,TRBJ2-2,TGTGCCAGCAGTCCGGGACAGGGGGCGCTCACCGGGGAGCTGTTTTTT,CASSPGQGALTGELFF
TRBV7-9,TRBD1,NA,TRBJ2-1,TGTGCCAGCAGCCAATGGGTCGGACAGGGCAACAATGAGCAGTTCTTC,CASSQWVGQGNNEQFF
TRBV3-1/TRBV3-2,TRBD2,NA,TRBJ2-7,TGTGCCAGCAGCCAAGAGGGGGGGGTGGCCTACGAGCAGTACTTC,CASSQEGGVAYEQYF
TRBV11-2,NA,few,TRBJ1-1,TGTGCCAGCAGCTTAGATTTTAGTCAGAACACTGAAGCTTTCTTT,CASSLDFSQNTEAFF
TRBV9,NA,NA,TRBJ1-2,TGTGCCAGCAGCGTAGGGGCGAGGGGAGGTGGCTACACCTTC,CASSVGARGGGYTF
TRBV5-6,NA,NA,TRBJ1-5,TGTGCCAGCAGCTTGGCCCCGGGTCAGCCCCAGCATTTT,CASSLAPGQPQHF
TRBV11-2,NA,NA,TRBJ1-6,TGTGCCAGCAGCTTGGGGAGGGTGGGGTCACCCCTCCACTTT,CASSLGRVGSPLHF
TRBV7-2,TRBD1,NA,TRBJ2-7,TGTGCCAGCAGCTCCCGACCGGGACAGGGGTACGAGCAGTACTTC,CASSSRPGQGYEQYF
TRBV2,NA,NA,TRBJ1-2,TGTGCCAGCAAGGGCCCCCAGGGTAACTATGGCTACACCTTC,CASKGPQGNYGYTF
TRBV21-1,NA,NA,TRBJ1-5,TGTGCCAGCAGTAAAGACAGGGATCAGGGCTTGAATCAGCCCCAGCATTTT,CASSKDRDQGLNQPQHF
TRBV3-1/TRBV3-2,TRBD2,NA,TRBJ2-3,TGTGCCAGCAGCCAAGATTCGACTAGCGGGAGCCACACAGATACGCAGTATTTT,CASSQDSTSGSHTDTQYF
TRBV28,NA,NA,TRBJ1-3,TGTGCCAGCATTAGGGACAACTCTGGAAACACCATATATTTT,CASIRDNSGNTIYF
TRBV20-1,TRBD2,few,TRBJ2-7,TGCAGTGCTAGTACGGGGGGGCCGGACGAGCAGTACTTC,CSASTGGPDEQYF
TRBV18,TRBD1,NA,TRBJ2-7,TGTGCCAGCTCACCTGAGACAGGGACCTACGAGCAGTACTTC,CASSPETGTYEQYF
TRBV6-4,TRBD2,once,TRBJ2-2,TGTGCCAGCAGTGACGCTATGTGGAGACTAGCCTCGTCAATTTTGAACACCGGGGAGCTGTTTTTT,CASSDAMWRLASSILNTGELFF
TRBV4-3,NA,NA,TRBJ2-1,TGCGCCAGCAGCCAAGATCTAGGGTCCGGGAGCTCCTACAATGAGCAGTTCTTC,CASSQDLGSGSSYNEQFF
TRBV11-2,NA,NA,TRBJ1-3,TGTGCCAGCAGCTTAGATAGGGGGGGAAACACCATATATTTT,CASSLDRGGNTIYF
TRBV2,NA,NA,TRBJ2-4,TGTGCCAGCAGTGAACCGGGGGGCGGCAAAAACATTCAGTACTTC,CASSEPGGGKNIQYF
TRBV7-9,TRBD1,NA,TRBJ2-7,TGTGCCAGCAGCTTAGCGTCTGGGACAGGTGCCTACGAGCAGTACTTC,CASSLASGTGAYEQYF
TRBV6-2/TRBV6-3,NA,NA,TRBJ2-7,TGTGCCAGCAGTTACTCCCTGCAGGGGTCCTACGAGCAGTACTTC,CASSYSLQGSYEQYF
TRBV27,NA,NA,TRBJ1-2,TGTGCCAGCAGTAGGCTCAACTCTCTGGGACCGACGGGACTGTATGGCTACACCTTC,CASSRLNSLGPTGLYGYTF